The T cell receptor beta chain under discussion was sequenced for a study of T cell clones after liver transplantation. For the study at large: Post-transplant blood was tracked for graft-donor-reactive T cell clones identified in a pre-transplant mixed lymphocyte reaction. Samples came pre-transplant, pre-randomization before withdrawal, and post-randomization after withdrawal ended.

With regard to this clone: The antigen remains unidentified.

Germline lookup yields CDR1 MNHEY and CDR2 SVGAGI. V lost 2 bases and J lost 5, with 6 bases in between. The CDR3 has 13 amino acids. Study results and caveats: Circulating graft-donor-reactive CD4 TCRbeta sequences fell significantly post-transplant in 5 of 8 subjects.

The data were produced by immunoSEQ multiplex PCR, yet TCRdb's version contains in-frame clones alone and is incomplete. The sample holds roughly 17,000 clones, 80% seen once. This receptor was obtained from a human patient who received a liver transplant. Some T cells may be supplied by the graft donor. This chain uses TRBV6-5 with TRBJ2-2; D is undetermined. The specimen was CD8+ T cells from blood, collected about 50 months after liver transplant. CDR3 loop: CASSYRTTGELFF. In DNA form, the CDR3 reads TGTGCCAGCAGTTACCGGACGACCGGGGAGCTGTTTTTT.